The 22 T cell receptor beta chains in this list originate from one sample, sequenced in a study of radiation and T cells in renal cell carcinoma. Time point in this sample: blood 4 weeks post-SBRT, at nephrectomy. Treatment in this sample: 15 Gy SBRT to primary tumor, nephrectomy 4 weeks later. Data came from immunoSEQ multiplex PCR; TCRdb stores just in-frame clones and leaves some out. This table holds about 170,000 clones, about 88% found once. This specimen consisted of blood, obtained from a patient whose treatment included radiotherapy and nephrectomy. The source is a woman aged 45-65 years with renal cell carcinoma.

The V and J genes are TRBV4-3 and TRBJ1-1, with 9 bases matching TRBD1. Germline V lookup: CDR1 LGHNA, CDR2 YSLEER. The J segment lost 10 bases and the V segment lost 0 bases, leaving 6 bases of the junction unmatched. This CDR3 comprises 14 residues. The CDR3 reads CASSQDRGQGVAFF. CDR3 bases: TGCGCCAGCAGCCAAGATCGGGGACAGGGAGTAGCTTTCTTT.

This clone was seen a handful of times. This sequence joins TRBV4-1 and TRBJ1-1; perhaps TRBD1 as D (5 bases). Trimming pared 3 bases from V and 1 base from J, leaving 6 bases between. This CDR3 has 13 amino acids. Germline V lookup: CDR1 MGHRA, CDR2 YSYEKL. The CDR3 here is CASSQDKNTEAFF. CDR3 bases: TGCGCCAGCAGCCAGGACAAGAACACTGAAGCTTTCTTT.

The CDR3 is CASSRTDYEQYF. The CDR3 DNA sequence: TGCGCCAGCAGCAGGACAGATTACGAGCAGTACTTC. The chain combines TRBV5-1 with TRBJ2-7; D is perhaps TRBD1 (6 bases). V was pared by 4 bases and J by 4 bases, with 9 bases between. This CDR3 has 12 residues. CDR1 SGHRS and CDR2 YFSETQ come from the germline V gene.

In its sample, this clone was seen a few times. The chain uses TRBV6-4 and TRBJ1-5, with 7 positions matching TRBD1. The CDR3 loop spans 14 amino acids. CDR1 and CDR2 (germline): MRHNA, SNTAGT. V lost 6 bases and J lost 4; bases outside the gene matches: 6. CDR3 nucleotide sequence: TGTGCCAGCAGGGGACAGATTTTGAATCAGCCCCAGCATTTT. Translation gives CASRGQILNQPQHF.

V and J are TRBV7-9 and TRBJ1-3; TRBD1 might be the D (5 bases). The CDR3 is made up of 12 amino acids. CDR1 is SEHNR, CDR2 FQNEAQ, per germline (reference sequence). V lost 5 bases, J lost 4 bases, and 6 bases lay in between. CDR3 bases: TGTGCCAGCAGCCGACAGGGAAACACCATATATTTT. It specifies CASSRQGNTIYF. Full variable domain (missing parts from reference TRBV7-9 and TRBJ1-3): DTGVSQNPRHKITKRGQNVTFRCDPISEHNRLYWYRQTLGQGPEFLTYFQNEAQLEKSRLLSDRFSAERPKGSFSTLEIQRTEQGDSAMYLCASSRQGNTIYFGEGSWLTVV.

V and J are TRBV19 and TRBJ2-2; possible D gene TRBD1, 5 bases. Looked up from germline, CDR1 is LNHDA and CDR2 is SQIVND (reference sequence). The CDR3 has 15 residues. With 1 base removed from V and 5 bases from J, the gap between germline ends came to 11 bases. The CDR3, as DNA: TGTGCCAGTAGTATAGCACAGGATGGAACCGGGGAGCTGTTTTTT. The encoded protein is CASSIAQDGTGELFF. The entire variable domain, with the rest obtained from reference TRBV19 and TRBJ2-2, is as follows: DGGITQSPKYLFRKEGQNVTLSCEQNLNHDAMYWYRQDPGQGLRLIYYSQIVNDFQKGDIAEGYSVSREKKESFPLTVTSAQKNPTAFYLCASSIAQDGTGELFFGEGSRLTVL.

This chain's CDR3 is CASSLPQGEQFF. DNA for the CDR3: TGTGCCAGCAGCTTACCCCAAGGGGAGCAGTTCTTC. The genes are TRBV7-6 and TRBJ2-1, with D unresolved. The CDR3 extends over 12 amino acids. V was shortened by 2 bases and J by 10 bases, with 9 bases between the two germline ends. Germline lookup yields CDR1 SGHVS and CDR2 FNYEAQ.

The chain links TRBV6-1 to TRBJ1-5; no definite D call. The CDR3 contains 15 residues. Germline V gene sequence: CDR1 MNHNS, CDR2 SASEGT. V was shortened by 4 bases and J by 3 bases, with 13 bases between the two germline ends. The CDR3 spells CASSARPENNQPQHF. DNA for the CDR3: TGTGCCAGCAGTGCAAGGCCGGAAAACAATCAGCCCCAGCATTTT.

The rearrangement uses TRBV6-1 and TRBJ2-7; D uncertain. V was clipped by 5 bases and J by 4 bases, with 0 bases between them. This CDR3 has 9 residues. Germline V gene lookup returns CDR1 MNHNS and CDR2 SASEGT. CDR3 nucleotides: TGTGCCAGCAGTTACGAGCAGTACTTC. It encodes CASSYEQYF.

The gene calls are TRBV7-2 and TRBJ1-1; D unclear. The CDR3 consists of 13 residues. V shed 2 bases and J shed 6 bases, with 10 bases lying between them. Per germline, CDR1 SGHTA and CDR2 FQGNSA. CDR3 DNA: TGTGCCAGCAGCTTATTGGGTTGGGCTGAAGCTTTCTTT. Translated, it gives CASSLLGWAEAFF.

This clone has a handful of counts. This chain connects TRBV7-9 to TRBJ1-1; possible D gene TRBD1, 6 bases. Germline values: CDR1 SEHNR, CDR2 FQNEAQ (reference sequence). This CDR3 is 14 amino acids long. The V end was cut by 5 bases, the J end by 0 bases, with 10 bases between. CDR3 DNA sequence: TGTGCCAGCAGCGCGGGACATCTGAACACTGAAGCTTTCTTT. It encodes CASSAGHLNTEAFF.

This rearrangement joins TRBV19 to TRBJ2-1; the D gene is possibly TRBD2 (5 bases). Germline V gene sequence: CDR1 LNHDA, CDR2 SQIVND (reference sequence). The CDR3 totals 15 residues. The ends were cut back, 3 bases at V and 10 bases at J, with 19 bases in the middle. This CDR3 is CASSIGVGQLDEQFF. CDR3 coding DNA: TGTGCCAGTAGTATCGGGGTAGGTCAATTAGACGAGCAGTTCTTC.

CDR3 protein: CASSLAGGSSYNEQFF. The CDR3, as DNA: TGTGCCAGCAGCTTGGCCGGCGGGAGCTCCTACAATGAGCAGTTCTTC. The V call is TRBV5-4, the J call TRBJ2-1; TRBD2 aligns across 7 bases. J lost 0 bases, V lost 0 bases, and 3 bases had no gene match. This CDR3 comprises 16 residues. From germline, CDR1 is SGHNT and CDR2 YYREEE (reference sequence).

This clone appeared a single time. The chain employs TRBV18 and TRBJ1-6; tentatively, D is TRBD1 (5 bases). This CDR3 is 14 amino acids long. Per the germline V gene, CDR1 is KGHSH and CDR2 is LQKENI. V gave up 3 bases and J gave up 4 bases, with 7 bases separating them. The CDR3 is CASSPQGYNSPLHF. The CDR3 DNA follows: TGTGCCAGCTCACCCCAGGGATATAATTCACCCCTCCACTTT. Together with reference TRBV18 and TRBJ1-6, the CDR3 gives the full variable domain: NAGVMQNPRHLVRRRGQEARLRCSPMKGHSHVYWYRQLPEEGLKFMVYLQKENIIDESGMPKERFSAEFPKEGPSILRIQQVVRGDSAAYFCASSPQGYNSPLHFGNGTRLTVT.

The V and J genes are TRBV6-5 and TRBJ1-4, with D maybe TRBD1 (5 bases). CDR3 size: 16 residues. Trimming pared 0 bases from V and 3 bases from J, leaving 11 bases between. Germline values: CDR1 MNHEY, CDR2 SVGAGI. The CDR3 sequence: CASSYSGGLSNEKLFF. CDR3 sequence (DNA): TGTGCCAGCAGTTACTCGGGGGGACTTTCTAATGAAAAACTGTTTTTT.

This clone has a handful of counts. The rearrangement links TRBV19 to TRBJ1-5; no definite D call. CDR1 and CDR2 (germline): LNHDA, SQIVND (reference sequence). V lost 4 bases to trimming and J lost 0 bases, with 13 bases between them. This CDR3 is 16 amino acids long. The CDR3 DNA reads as TGTGCCAGTAGTACCCGGGCAGTGGATAGCAATCAGCCCCAGCATTTT. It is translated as CASSTRAVDSNQPQHF. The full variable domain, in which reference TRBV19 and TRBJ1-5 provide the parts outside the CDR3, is DGGITQSPKYLFRKEGQNVTLSCEQNLNHDAMYWYRQDPGQGLRLIYYSQIVNDFQKGDIAEGYSVSREKKESFPLTVTSAQKNPTAFYLCASSTRAVDSNQPQHFGDGTRLSIL.

CDR3 bases: TGTGCCAGCAGCAAACAGGGTGGGGGGCAAGAGACCCAGTACTTC. This codes for CASSKQGGGQETQYF. V is TRBV5-6 and J is TRBJ2-5; D may be TRBD1 or TRBD2 (6 bases each). Between the trimmed V and J ends, which lost 4 bases and 2 bases, there was a span of 15 bases. CDR1 and CDR2 from the germline V gene are SGHDT and YYEEEE. CDR3 length: 15 amino acids. The full variable domain, in which reference TRBV5-6 and TRBJ2-5 provide the parts outside the CDR3, is DAGVTQSPTHLIKTRGQQVTLRCSPKSGHDTVSWYQQALGQGPQFIFQYYEEEERQRGNFPDRFSGHQFPNYSSELNVNALLLGDSALYLCASSKQGGGQETQYFGPGTRLLVL.

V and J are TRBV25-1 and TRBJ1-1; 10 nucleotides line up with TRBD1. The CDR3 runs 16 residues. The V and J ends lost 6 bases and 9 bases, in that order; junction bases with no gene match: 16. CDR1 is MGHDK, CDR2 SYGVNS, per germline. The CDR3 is CASSDLRQGAAFKAFF. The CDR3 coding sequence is TGTGCCAGCAGCGACCTTCGACAGGGGGCTGCGTTTAAAGCTTTCTTT.

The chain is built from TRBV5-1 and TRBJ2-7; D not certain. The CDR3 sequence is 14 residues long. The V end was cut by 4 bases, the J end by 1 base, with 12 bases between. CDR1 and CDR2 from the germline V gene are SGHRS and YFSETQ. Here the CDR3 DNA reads TGCGCCAGCAGCGCAACAGACTTATCCTACGAGCAGTACTTC. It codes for CASSATDLSYEQYF. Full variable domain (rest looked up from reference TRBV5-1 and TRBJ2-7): KAGVTQTPRYLIKTRGQQVTLSCSPISGHRSVSWYQQTPGQGLQFLFEYFSETQRNKGNFPGRFSGRQFSNSRSEMNVSTLELGDSALYLCASSATDLSYEQYFGPGTRLTVT.

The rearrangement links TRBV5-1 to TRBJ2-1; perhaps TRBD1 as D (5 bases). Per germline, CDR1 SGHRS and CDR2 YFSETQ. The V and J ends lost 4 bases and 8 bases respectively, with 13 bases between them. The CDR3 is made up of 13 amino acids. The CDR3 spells CASSQGASYEQFF. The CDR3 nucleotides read TGCGCCAGCAGCCAAGGGGCTTCTTATGAGCAGTTCTTC. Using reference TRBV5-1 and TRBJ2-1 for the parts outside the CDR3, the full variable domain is KAGVTQTPRYLIKTRGQQVTLSCSPISGHRSVSWYQQTPGQGLQFLFEYFSETQRNKGNFPGRFSGRQFSNSRSEMNVSTLELGDSALYLCASSQGASYEQFFGPGTRLTVL.

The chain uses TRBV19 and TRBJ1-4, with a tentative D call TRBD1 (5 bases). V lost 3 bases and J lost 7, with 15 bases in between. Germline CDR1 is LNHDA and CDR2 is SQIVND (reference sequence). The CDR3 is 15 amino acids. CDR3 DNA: TGTGCCAGTAGTATGGTTTCAGGGAAAGGTGAAAAACTGTTTTTT. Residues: CASSMVSGKGEKLFF.

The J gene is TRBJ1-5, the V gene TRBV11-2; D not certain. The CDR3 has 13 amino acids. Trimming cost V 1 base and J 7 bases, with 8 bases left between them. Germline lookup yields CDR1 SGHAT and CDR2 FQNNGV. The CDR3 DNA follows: TGTGCCAGCAGCTTAGGGGCGGGCCAGCCCCAGCATTTT. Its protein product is CASSLGAGQPQHF.